The 11 T cell receptor beta chains below come from one sample, sequenced in a study of blood T cell repertoires in COVID-19. The assay was immunoSEQ multiplex PCR, and TCRdb's table has in-frame clones only and misses some. This sample has more than 60,000 clones, with almost 90% found just once. Sequences were obtained from peripheral blood. These receptors all stem from a woman in her 50s with active or convalescent COVID-19.

The chain carries TRBV7-8 and TRBJ1-1; D is unresolved. This CDR3 contains 15 residues. Germline CDR1 reads SGHVS; CDR2 reads FQNEAQ. Trimming pared 1 base from V and 1 base from J, leaving 10 bases between. This CDR3 is CASSLGGGRNTEAFF. The CDR3 nucleotides are TGTGCCAGCAGCTTAGGGGGAGGGCGGAACACTGAAGCTTTCTTT.

The CDR3 nucleotides read TGTGCCTGGAGTATTCTAGCGGGACGGTACGAGCAGTACTTC. As protein: CAWSILAGRYEQYF. This sequence joins TRBV30 and TRBJ2-7; 9 positions match TRBD2. The CDR3 length is 14 residues. CDR1 is GTSNPN, CDR2 SVGIG, per germline (reference sequence). V trimming: 2 bases; J trimming: 4 bases; junction bases outside the gene matches: 6.

The V and J genes are TRBV18 and TRBJ2-3, with D possibly TRBD1 on 5 matching bases. CDR1 KGHSH and CDR2 LQKENI come from the germline V gene. The CDR3 totals 12 residues. Trimming stripped 6 bases from V and 6 bases from J, with 10 bases between. The CDR3 reads CASSQTADTQYF. DNA for the CDR3: TGTGCCAGCTCCCAGACAGCTGATACGCAGTATTTT.

This sequence joins TRBV4-1 and TRBJ2-3, with 16 nucleotides matching TRBD2. Unmatched junction bases numbered 7, after V lost 6 bases and J lost 4 bases. The CDR3 is made up of 17 amino acids. Germline assignment: CDR1 MGHRA and CDR2 YSYEKL. The CDR3 nucleotides read TGCGCCAGCAGTCATCCGGGACTAGCGGGAGGGGCAGATACGCAGTATTTT. Protein: CASSHPGLAGGADTQYF.

This clone was seen more than once but under ten times. V and J are TRBV2 and TRBJ2-5; D remains ambiguous. The CDR3 has 13 amino acids. Germline CDR1 SNHLY, CDR2 FYNNEI. V dropped 4 bases and J dropped 1 base, with 7 bases sitting between them. The CDR3 bases are TGTGCCAGCAGTGGTACTCTCCAAGAGACCCAGTACTTC. Encoded protein: CASSGTLQETQYF. Using reference TRBV2 and TRBJ2-5 for the parts outside the CDR3, the full variable domain is EPEVTQTPSHQVTQMGQEVILRCVPISNHLYFYWYRQILGQKVEFLVSFYNNEISEKSEIFDDQFSVERPDGSNFTLKIRSTKLEDSAMYFCASSGTLQETQYFGPGTRLLVL.

The chain recombines TRBV29-1 with TRBJ2-7; tentative D call: TRBD1 (5 bases). V lost 6 bases to trimming and J lost 3 bases, with 15 bases between them. The CDR3 consists of 13 residues. Germline V gene lookup returns CDR1 SQVTM and CDR2 ANQGSEA. The CDR3 here is CSVIGADSYEQYF. The CDR3 coding sequence is TGCAGCGTCATAGGGGCCGATAGCTACGAGCAGTACTTC.

This chain connects TRBV5-6 to TRBJ2-5, with TRBD1 matching over 11 bases. V trimming: 0 bases; J trimming: 4 bases; junction bases outside the gene matches: 2. This CDR3 comprises 15 residues. From germline, CDR1 is SGHDT and CDR2 YYEEEE. The CDR3 DNA follows: TGTGCCAGCAGCTTGGGGACAGGGGGCGGAGAGACCCAGTACTTC. It codes for CASSLGTGGGETQYF.

J is TRBJ2-1 and V is TRBV11-2, with 7 bases fitting TRBD2. V was clipped by 4 bases and J by 4 bases; unmatched bases: 7. The V gene's germline CDR1 is SGHAT and CDR2 FQNNGV. The CDR3 is 15 residues long. CDR3 in DNA: TGTGCCAGCAGCTCCCTAGCGGACCCATACAATGAGCAGTTCTTC. Its translation: CASSSLADPYNEQFF.

The chain links TRBV7-2 to TRBJ2-2; tentative D call: TRBD2 (6 bases). V gave up 5 bases and J gave up 4 bases, with 11 bases separating them. Germline V gene data show CDR1 as SGHTA and CDR2 as FQGNSA. The CDR3 runs 14 residues. The CDR3 sequence is CASSKGLTTGELFF. CDR3 nucleotides: TGTGCCAGCAGCAAGGGACTGACCACCGGGGAGCTGTTTTTT.

J is TRBJ1-5 and V is TRBV7-8; 7 positions match TRBD1. The CDR3 loop spans 16 amino acids. From germline, CDR1 is SGHVS and CDR2 FQNEAQ. The trim removed 0 bases at V and 0 bases at J, leaving 2 bases unmatched. The chain's CDR3 is CASSLAYRGSNQPQHF. As DNA, the CDR3 is TGTGCCAGCAGCTTAGCGTACAGGGGTAGCAATCAGCCCCAGCATTTT. The whole variable domain, remainder taken from reference TRBV7-8 and TRBJ1-5, is GAGVSQSPRYKVAKRGQDVALRCDPISGHVSLFWYQQALGQGPEFLTYFQNEAQLDKSGLPSDRFFAERPEGSVSTLKIQRTQQEDSAVYLCASSLAYRGSNQPQHFGDGTRLSIL.

V and J are TRBV4-2 and TRBJ2-3; 11 bases map to TRBD2. From germline, CDR1 is LGHNA and CDR2 YNFKEQ. The V segment lost 2 bases and the J segment 4 bases; nucleotides outside the gene matches: 14. The CDR3 contains 19 residues. The CDR3 region has the DNA TGTGCCAGCAGCCAACCCACTAGCGGGAGTCGCGGGGGCTCAGATACGCAGTATTTT. Its translation is CASSQPTSGSRGGSDTQYF.